This T cell receptor beta chain was identified during a study of cytomegalovirus exposure and HLA in healthy donors. A multiplex PCR was run with 60 Vbeta primers and 13 Jbeta primers. Measured with immunoSEQ multiplex PCR; TCRdb has only the in-frame clones, and not every one. The profile shows about 77,000 clones, 70% to 80% of them singletons. Germline values: CDR1 MNHEY, CDR2 SVGAGI. The CDR3 has 16 residues. V dropped 0 bases and J dropped 0; count of bases not matched to a gene: 5. Study results and caveats: Most of the TCR beta V segments (in an earlier analysis) were productive either about 87% or about 30% of the time. Trimming of TCR beta V- and J-genes showed a link, identified in a later analysis, to a missense DCLRE1C variant. The study had only CMV serostatus as immune exposure information.

Worth noting for this clone: What it recognizes is unknown.

This TCR was sampled from a man aged 35 to 55 in good health and CMV-seronegative. Sequenced material: PBMCs. V usage is TRBV6-5 and J usage is TRBJ2-7, with 7 bases that match TRBD2. This CDR3 reads CASSYSMGGSSYEQYF. CDR3 nucleotides: TGTGCCAGCAGTTACTCGATGGGAGGGTCCTCCTACGAGCAGTACTTC.